The 28 T cell receptor beta chains in this list originate from one sample, sequenced in a study of CD8+CD57+ T cells in acquired aplastic anemia. Sequencing involved patients with CD8+CD57+ cell expansion previously shown by flow cytometry. The use of genomic DNA as template underpinned the TCR beta VDJ and CDR3 profiling. TCRdb processed the reads anew with MiXCR; each CDR3 protein has one entry. This sample has around 130,000 distinct CDR3 sequences, with approximately 61% found just once. The sequencing sample was made of sorted CD4+, CD8+, or CD8+CD57+ T cells (not recorded which) from PBMCs. The receptors were sampled from a human donor with aplastic anemia.

A few counts support this clonotype. This chain connects TRBV6-1 to TRBJ2-1, with TRBD2 identical over 7 bases. CDR3 length: 17 amino acids. With 7 bases clipped from V and 0 bases from J, the junction kept 12 bases outside the gene matches. Germline V lookup: CDR1 MNHNS, CDR2 SASEGT. CDR3 sequence reads: CASTALRGSPSYNEQFF. DNA of the CDR3: TGTGCCAGCACCGCCCTCCGCGGGAGTCCCTCCTACAATGAGCAGTTCTTC.

The V gene is TRBV6-1, the J gene TRBJ2-3; D gene unclear. There are 13 residues in the CDR3. CDR1 and CDR2 from the germline V gene are MNHNS and SASEGT. Trimming left V 7 bases short and J 0 bases short, with 8 bases between. The CDR3 here is CASKPVSTDTQYF. The CDR3 nucleotides read TGTGCCAGCAAACCGGTCAGCACAGATACGCAGTATTTT.

V gene TRBV24-1 combines with J gene TRBJ2-2; D remains unclear. The CDR3 sequence is 13 residues long. Germline values: CDR1 KGHDR, CDR2 SFDVKD. Trimming left V 4 bases short and J 5 bases short, with 7 bases between. CDR3 protein: CATSDRSTGELFF. In DNA, the CDR3 is TGTGCCACCAGTGACCGGAGTACCGGGGAGCTGTTTTTT.

This clonotype was detected only once. The chain links TRBV5-6 to TRBJ1-4; maybe TRBD1 (6 bases). V was cut by 1 base and J by 7 bases, with 17 bases left in between. This CDR3 region has 16 residues. CDR1 SGHDT and CDR2 YYEEEE come from the germline V gene. The DNA of the CDR3 is TGTGCCAGCAGCTTGACGTCGGGGGCGCGTGGTGAAAAACTGTTTTTT. As protein: CASSLTSGARGEKLFF.

V is TRBV20-1 and J is TRBJ2-5, with D perhaps assigned TRBD1 or TRBD2 (5 bases each). CDR1 and CDR2 (germline): DFQATT, SNEGSKA (reference sequence). Trimming removed 5 bases from V and 10 bases from J, with 26 bases in between. This CDR3 region has 15 residues. CDR3 sequence reads: CSAATKGPGGWSQYF. The CDR3 coding sequence is TGCAGTGCTGCCACCAAGGGACCCGGCGGATGGAGCCAGTACTTC.

The CDR3 sequence is CSARLPRGDYNEQFF. In DNA form, the CDR3 reads TGCAGTGCCCGACTACCGCGGGGGGACTACAATGAGCAGTTCTTC. V gene TRBV20-1 combines with J gene TRBJ2-1; 8 bases align to TRBD2. The CDR3 extends over 15 amino acids. V lost 6 bases and J lost 3; bases outside the gene matches: 10. Germline V CDR1 and CDR2: DFQATT, SNEGSKA (reference sequence).

This chain joins TRBV5-1 and TRBJ2-7; no firm D call. Trimming took 6 bases from V and 0 from J, leaving 7 bases between them. Germline CDR1 reads SGHRS; CDR2 reads YFSETQ. This CDR3 is 12 amino acids long. The CDR3 protein is CASNDGSYEQYF. The CDR3 DNA follows: TGCGCCAGCAACGATGGCTCCTACGAGCAGTACTTC.

V gene TRBV24-1 combines with J gene TRBJ2-1; D ambiguous. The CDR3 covers 11 residues. V lost 1 base, J lost 8 bases, and 2 bases lay in between. Per germline, CDR1 KGHDR and CDR2 SFDVKD. CDR3 loop: CATSDFDEQFF. The CDR3 nucleotides read TGTGCCACCAGTGATTTTGATGAGCAGTTCTTC.

The chain links TRBV19 to TRBJ2-2, with a tentative D call TRBD1 (6 bases). The CDR3 length is 15 residues. Germline V CDR1 and CDR2: LNHDA, SQIVND (reference sequence). The V end was cut by 7 bases, the J end by 1 base, with 13 bases between. For the CDR3, the DNA is TGTGCCAGTACCCCGGACAGCTTGAACACCGGGGAGCTGTTTTTT. Its translation is CASTPDSLNTGELFF.

V is TRBV9 and J is TRBJ1-5, with D possibly matching TRBD1 (6 bases). Trimming shortened V by 4 bases and J by 7 bases, and 18 bases separated the two germline ends. This CDR3 is 15 amino acids long. CDR1 SGDLS and CDR2 YYNGEE come from the germline V gene. CDR3 sequence (DNA): TGTGCCAGCAGCCCGCCAGGGGTTGGAGGCCAGCCCCAGCATTTT. Residues: CASSPPGVGGQPQHF.

This clonotype came up once. A much larger clone lies a single base off, so this may be a read error. As the CDR3 is not closed by the conserved phenylalanine or tryptophan, this likely results from a read error. CDR3 in DNA: TGTGCCAGCAGTTTGTCCGACCAGGGGACCACTGAAGCTTTCGTT. Translated, it gives CASSLSDQGTTEAFV. This chain joins TRBV28 and TRBJ1-1; tentatively, D is TRBD1 (6 bases). The V end lost 3 bases, the J end lost 4 bases, and 15 bases lay between the germline ends. CDR3 length: 15 amino acids. Germline V gives CDR1 MDHEN, CDR2 SYDVKM.

Notes on this clonotype: At one end the junction does not follow the germline gene, possibly because of a read error. The rearrangement uses TRBV7-6 and TRBJ2-5, with D unresolved. This CDR3 region has 9 residues. Germline lookup yields CDR1 SGHVS and CDR2 FNYEAQ. The CDR3 spells CASSETQCF. CDR3 in DNA: TGTGCCAGCAGTGAAACCCAGTGCTTC.

For this clonotype: A much larger clone is a single base away; this may be a read error. The chain recombines TRBV5-1 with TRBJ2-6; D may be TRBD1 (5 bases). Trimming stripped 5 bases from V and 0 bases from J, with 15 bases between. Germline V CDR1 and CDR2: SGHRS, YFSETQ. The CDR3 consists of 17 residues. In DNA, the CDR3 is TGCGCCAGCAGAGATAACAGGATTAGCTCTGGGGCCAACGTCCTGACTTTC. As protein: CASRDNRISSGANVLTF.

This clonotype was seen ten or more times. CDR3 sequence (DNA): TGCGCCAGCAGCCTATGGACAGGGGGCCAGCCCTATGGCTACACCTTC. As protein: CASSLWTGGQPYGYTF. J is TRBJ1-2 and V is TRBV5-1, with 11 nucleotides matching TRBD1. There are 16 residues in the CDR3. Germline CDR1 and CDR2: SGHRS and YFSETQ. The ends lost 4 bases at V and 4 bases at J; junction bases unmatched: 9.

V and J are TRBV11-2 and TRBJ1-1; D gene unclear. The germline CDR1 and CDR2 sequences are SGHAT and FQNNGV. This CDR3 contains 16 residues. Trimming left V 5 bases short and J 1 base short, with 17 bases between. CDR3 protein: CASSLRRAGSNTEAFF. CDR3 DNA sequence: TGTGCCAGCAGCCTTCGAAGGGCAGGATCGAACACTGAAGCTTTCTTT.

The table lists this clonotype with a few counts. J is TRBJ1-3 and V is TRBV12-3 or TRBV12-4; D is ambiguous. This CDR3 is 14 amino acids long. Trimming cost V 3 bases and J 0 bases, with 6 bases left between them. This CDR3 is CASSFPNSGNTIYF. In DNA, the CDR3 is TGTGCCAGCAGTTTTCCAAACTCTGGAAACACCATATATTTT.

The V and J genes are TRBV5-1 and TRBJ2-7, with D perhaps matching TRBD1 (5 bases). The CDR3 sequence is 14 residues long. Per the germline V gene, CDR1 is SGHRS and CDR2 is YFSETQ. Trimming shortened V by 0 bases and J by 2 bases, and 9 bases separated the two germline ends. The CDR3 loop is CASSLGQKTYEQYF. CDR3 nucleotide sequence: TGCGCCAGCAGCTTGGGACAGAAGACCTACGAGCAGTACTTC.

The gene calls are TRBV5-1 and TRBJ1-1, with 8 bases lining up with TRBD1. Germline V gene sequence: CDR1 SGHRS, CDR2 YFSETQ. The CDR3 runs 14 residues. With V trimmed by 4 bases and J by 4 bases, 6 bases remained unmatched. Here the CDR3 reads CASSRLTGGTEAFF. CDR3 nucleotide sequence: TGCGCCAGCAGCCGACTTACAGGGGGCACTGAAGCTTTCTTT.

For this clonotype: A junction end diverges from the germline sequence, so it may reflect a read error. The V gene is TRBV10-3, the J gene TRBJ2-2; the D gene could be TRBD1 or TRBD2 (5 bases each). The germline gives CDR1 ENHRY, CDR2 SYGVKD. The length of the CDR3 is 16 residues. Here the CDR3 reads CAISAPIGENTGELFF. CDR3 DNA sequence: TGTGCCATCAGTGCCCCAATAGGGGAGAACACCGGGGAACTGTTTTTT.

This clonotype was picked up many times. The chain joins TRBV12-3 or TRBV12-4 to TRBJ1-2, with 7 nucleotides matching TRBD1. This CDR3 region has 14 residues. The trim removed 2 bases at V and 0 bases at J, leaving 0 bases unmatched. This CDR3 reads CASSLQGANYGYTF. The CDR3 DNA is TGTGCCAGCAGTTTACAGGGGGCTAACTATGGCTACACCTTC.

This chain connects TRBV9 to TRBJ1-6; no clear D. Germline V lookup: CDR1 SGDLS, CDR2 YYNGEE. The CDR3 extends over 13 amino acids. V was cut by 4 bases and J by 7 bases, with 9 bases left in between. DNA of the CDR3: TGTGCCAGCAGCCCGGAGGTCAATTCACCCCTCCACTTT. Encoded protein: CASSPEVNSPLHF.

Remarks on this clonotype: A junction boundary mismatches the germline segment, possibly from a read error. This chain uses TRBV7-3 with TRBJ2-1; TRBD2 agrees at 7 bases. The CDR3 consists of 15 residues. Germline V lookup: CDR1 SGHTA, CDR2 FQGTGA. The CDR3 region is CASGLGEGGKNEQFF. DNA for the CDR3: TGTGCCAGCGGCTTAGGAGAGGGAGGGAAGAATGAGCAGTTCTTC.

This clonotype was observed a single time. A junction boundary mismatches the germline segment, possibly from a read error. The genes are TRBV15 and TRBJ1-6; tentatively, D is TRBD1 (6 bases). The CDR3 length is 14 residues. The germline gives CDR1 LNHNV, CDR2 YYDKDF (reference sequence). CDR3 region: CATSRDNYNSPLHF. In nucleotides, the CDR3 is TGTGCCACCAGTAGGGACAATTATAACTCACCCCTCCACTTT. Looking up the rest from reference TRBV15 and TRBJ1-6 gives the full variable domain: DAMVIQNPRYQVTQFGKPVTLSCSQTLNHNVMYWYQQKSSQAPKLLFHYYDKDFNNEADTPDNFQSRRPNTSFCFLDIRSPGLGDTAMYLCATSRDNYNSPLHFGNGTRLTVT.

The gene calls are TRBV5-4 and TRBJ2-5, with 8 bases identical to TRBD2. Germline CDR1 reads SGHNT; CDR2 reads YYREEE (reference sequence). The CDR3 is made up of 15 amino acids. The V segment lost 3 bases and the J segment 2 bases; nucleotides outside the gene matches: 6. DNA for the CDR3: TGTGCCAGCAGCTCGGGAGGGCTGTTTCAAGAGACCCAGTACTTC. Its protein is CASSSGGLFQETQYF.

The genes are TRBV10-3 and TRBJ2-1, with D uncertain. The V gene's germline CDR1 is ENHRY and CDR2 SYGVKD. The CDR3 is 17 amino acids. V lost 2 bases, J lost 0 bases, and 14 bases lay in between. The CDR3 spells CAISEKSAVSSYNEQFF. CDR3 in DNA: TGTGCCATCAGTGAGAAGAGCGCGGTGAGCTCCTACAATGAGCAGTTCTTC.

The V call is TRBV7-9, the J call TRBJ2-2, with a weak D call TRBD2 (5 bases). Trimming cost V 3 bases and J 5 bases, with 7 bases left between them. The CDR3 length is 13 residues. Germline V gene lookup returns CDR1 SEHNR and CDR2 FQNEAQ (reference sequence). The CDR3 bases are TGTGCCAGCAGCTTTACTAGTACCGGGGAGCTGTTTTTT. Protein: CASSFTSTGELFF.

The chain's CDR3 is CATSRDMEYWLGAQPQHF. Here the CDR3 DNA reads TGTGCCACCAGCAGAGATATGGAATATTGGTTGGGGGCCCAGCCCCAGCATTTT. The V call is TRBV15, the J call TRBJ1-5, with D possibly matching TRBD1 (6 bases). From germline, CDR1 is LNHNV and CDR2 YYDKDF (reference sequence). V gave up 0 bases and J gave up 7 bases, with 22 bases separating them. The CDR3 extends over 18 amino acids.

This clonotype was picked up one time. The chain's CDR3 is CAIRTGSGDTQYF. The DNA for the CDR3 is TGTGCCATCAGGACGGGAAGTGGGGATACGCAGTATTTT. V and J are TRBV10-3 and TRBJ2-3, with a weak D call TRBD2 (5 bases). Germline V gives CDR1 ENHRY, CDR2 SYGVKD. The CDR3 loop spans 13 amino acids. Between the trimmed V and J ends, which lost 6 bases and 6 bases, there was a span of 13 bases.